This TCR beta chain derives from a study of glioma-infiltrating T cells. Notes on the study in general: Above-expected tissue-blood divergence occurred in all gliomas, most in low-grade ones. Only very few CDR3 sequences appeared in both tissue and blood.

V lost 7 bases to trimming and J lost 2 bases, with 22 bases between them. Germline lookup yields CDR1 SQVTM and CDR2 ANQGSEA. This CDR3 has 16 amino acids. TCR alpha and beta CDR3 regions were amplified from RNA using iRepertoire nested multiplex PCR. For one-step reverse transcription and amplification, 100-400 ng of tissue mRNA or PBMC total RNA was used. TCRdb passed the multiplex PCR reads through MiXCR, listing each CDR3 protein once. The profile shows 45,000 or so distinct CDR3 sequences, about 22% of them singletons. This clonotype was observed a handful of times. Its antigen is not known. The sample was glioma tissue, nonneoplastic brain tissue, or PBMCs (not recorded which). The clonotype originates from a human donor with low-grade glioma or glioblastoma, undergoing nonglioma brain surgery, or in good health (not recorded which). V is TRBV29-1 and J is TRBJ2-3, with a weak D call TRBD1 (7 bases). The DNA for the CDR3 is TGCAGCGCTCAACGCCTTCAGGGGGGAAACACAGATACGCAGTATTTT. It codes for CSAQRLQGGNTDTQYF.